The following is a T cell receptor beta chain sequence with its context. No antigen is known for it. This entry is derived from a study of T cells expressing NK-cell markers. Across the study: Researchers got TCR beta repertoires out of sorted CD3+CD56+NKG2C+, CD3+CD56+NKG2C- and CD3+CD56-NKG2C+ T cells.

General study results and limits: The CD3+CD56-NKG2C+ fraction was also led by these clonotypes in a few donors. Dominant NKG2C+ clonotypes in six donors made up roughly 1.0-8% of CD8+ T cells.

5'RACE template switching with UMIs generated TCR beta cDNA. TCRdb re-analyzed the 5' RACE reads; it lists each CDR3 protein once, without DNA. This sample carries about 460,000 distinct CDR3 sequences, with over 1.3% going to the ten biggest clones. Germline CDR1 SGHRS, CDR2 YFSETQ. The CDR3 totals 11 residues. The material sequenced was blood T cells: a sorted CD56 or NKG2C T cell subset, CD4+ or CD8+ T cells, or bulk PBMC T cells (not recorded which). The sequence derives from a woman aged 50 to 60 in good health. J is TRBJ2-7 and V is TRBV5-1; absent DNA, TCRdb's TRBD1 call cannot be checked. The CDR3 sequence: CASSDQGMQYF.